This T cell receptor beta chain was profiled in a study of cytomegalovirus exposure and HLA in healthy donors (dated by TCRdb to 2015 to 2018). General notes on the study: An earlier analysis of roughly 570 of the donors reported 276 Gb of sequence data and around 110 million unique TCR beta sequences obtained from 180 million or so T cells. About 300 gigabases of sequencing data and tens of millions of unique TCR sequences were included in an early release covering about 620 HLA-typed donors. Among the roughly 400 genotyped donors, around 81% belonged to the genetic ancestry cluster associated with self-reported Caucasian donors. The study was designed to test whether signatures of past pathogen exposure could be identified by cataloging public T cell receptors. The study used immunosequencing to profile the T cell repertoires of more than 650 subjects and linked those repertoires to cytomegalovirus serostatus. Along with the approximately 700-subject first cohort, a separate validation cohort of over a hundred different subjects was used. To predict cytomegalovirus infection status, the study combined high-throughput TCR immunosequencing, statistical association of individual TCRs with disease status, and machine learning. In a later analysis, previously published TCR beta repertoires from several hundred donors were re-analyzed and high-resolution HLA genotyping was added so that TCR occurrence patterns could be studied. The later analysis used no new phenotypic data to find candidate immune exposures, relying instead on TCR beta sequences and their occurrence across donors. To decide whether each TCR beta V gene segment behaved as functional or pseudogenic, an earlier analysis of some 600 of the donors relied on high-throughput TCR beta sequencing. Donor age, sex, ethnicity and CMV serostatus were compiled together with the repertoire data. Genome-wide SNP genotypes for about 65% of the roughly 670 donors were used in a later genetic analysis, which treated that subset as a discovery cohort. Every discovery cohort repertoire had been produced on one sequencing platform. HLA typing included class I and class II loci at four-digit resolution. The number of typed donors differed by locus: about 620-640 for A, B, C, DRB1 and DQB1; 500 to 550 for DQA1; some 610 for DPA1; and roughly 490 for DPB1. Roughly 5 DR-DQ haplotypes were handled as single units for association and clustering, since linkage in the cohort was strong. On average, approximately 250,000 unique TCR beta nucleotide sequences were sequenced per donor among 398 genotyped donors of the cohort, with about 19% of those sequences being non-productive. Overall study outcomes, separate from this receptor: A later analysis found that TCR association rates varied across HLA loci, with DRB1 alleles showing the most associated TCRs and HLA-C alleles the fewest. Compared with the roughly 720-donor mean, donors in an Asian-associated ancestry cluster had fewer N-insertions in productive TCRs, according to a later genetic analysis. The study gave a list of 150 to 200 TCR beta chains associated with cytomegalovirus. A further reported finding was that TCR beta sequences accurately predicted the HLA-A and HLA-B alleles for most subjects in the first cohort. According to a later analysis, parvovirus B19, influenza, CMV and Epstein-Barr virus appeared linked to several top co-occurrence clusters. In a later analysis, HLA-associated TCR beta chains showed more clonal expansion and lower generation probabilities than non-associated chains that were equally common. A later analysis found that most CMV-associated TCR beta chains appeared HLA-restricted, with HLA associations seemingly driven largely by CMV exposure. A group of highly shared sequence variants was considered likely to be a technical artifact of the sequencing pipeline. Three of the identified cytomegalovirus-associated TCR beta chains were confirmed in vitro to be specific for cytomegalovirus antigens. Most TCR sequences were observed very rarely across donors, whereas some public TCRs were present in many individuals. A later genetic analysis associated a missense DCLRE1C variant with V-gene and J-gene trimming of TCR beta chains, and an independent cohort replicated the association. According to the authors, the approach could potentially be generalized to other disease states and immunological phenotypes. When HLA alleles, especially DR and DQ, strongly co-occurred, attributing TCR associations to individual alleles was difficult. Because counts were too low, about 17 rarely observed V segments, including chromosome 9 orphons, were excluded from the earlier analysis of about 500 of the donors. Presence/absence analyses assumed roughly uniform sequencing depth across donors, an assumption that may not hold. In this cohort, only TCR beta chains were sequenced, and detectable features were limited by the absence of alpha or paired-chain data. In both the original and validation cohorts, the classifier was reported to diagnose cytomegalovirus status with high specificity and sensitivity. The 87-base-pair reads could not distinguish some IMGT-functional V segments, including TRBV6-2 and TRBV6-3, so those segments were excluded. Because HLA typing was unavailable for some donors at each locus, only the typed subset was used in association tests. Linkage disequilibrium might explain the correlated functional status among segregating V segments, but an unknown experimental factor could not be ruled out. A later analysis associated around 16,000 TCR beta sequences with specific HLA alleles at a false discovery rate of 0.05. An earlier analysis of approximately 540 of the donors showed that most TCR beta V segments appeared in productive rearrangements either about 87% or about 30% of the time, which broadly matched IMGT annotations. CMV serostatus was the only immune exposure information available for the cohort.

V lost 1 base and J lost 7 bases; the stretch between them is 11 bases long. The CDR3, from cysteine to phenylalanine, totals 14 residues. The sequence is cut down to CDR3 DNA, 42 bases in frame from base 1. The germline V gene provides CDR1 SGHTA and CDR2 FQGNSA. The cohort comprised several hundred healthy bone marrow donors. At the time of sampling, all cohort members were nominally healthy, though unrecorded immune exposures were likely present. The donor was CMV seronegative and belonged to the group of several hundred seronegative cohort members. Each donor provided a peripheral blood sample, and peripheral blood mononuclear cells were used for TCR beta sequencing. Genomic DNA was extracted from the blood cell samples with the Qiagen DNeasy Blood Extraction Kit. A word on this clone: Its antigen remains undetermined. Qualities for individual bases were not recorded, and no much larger clone is one base off.

Library preparation was by the immunoSEQ multiplex PCR assay. The multiplex PCR relied on a mix of 60 forward primers for TCR Vbeta segments and 13 reverse primers for TCR Jbeta segments. The CDR3 region of rearranged TCR beta genes was amplified from genomic DNA with a multiplex PCR assay. The Illumina HiSeq System was used to sequence the amplified TCR beta libraries as 87-base-pair reads. The paper's processing steps were these. Across the roughly 600 repertoires, a later analysis counted some 81 million unique TCR beta chains, 9.5 million to 12 million of which were shared by at least two donors. To remove PCR and sequencing errors, raw reads were error-corrected and collapsed into unique sequences using a nearest-neighbor algorithm that merged closely related sequences. V, D and J gene segments were assigned by aligning CDR3 sequences to IMGT reference sequences. For a sequence to be retained, a match of at least six nucleotides was required to both a V gene segment and a J gene segment. A rearrangement was called productive if the CDR3 had no stop codons and remained in frame with V and J, and every other rearrangement was called non-productive. CDR3 was defined according to IMGT convention as the region running from the second conserved V-encoded cysteine to the conserved J-encoded phenylalanine. The earlier analysis of roughly 590 of the donors excluded any sequence lacking an unambiguous match to a single V gene segment. An earlier analysis of roughly 590 of the donors called V segments functional above 56.7% productive rearrangements and segregating when the between-donor standard deviation exceeded 5%. A statistical classification framework was developed to diagnose cytomegalovirus status using the catalog of TCR beta chain sequences. In a later analysis, V and J genes were assigned by comparing TCR nucleotide sequences against IMGT/GENE-DB human TR gene sequences. A later analysis assigned CDR3 sequences and most-parsimonious VDJ recombination scenarios with the TCRdist pipeline. In a later analysis, each TCR beta chain was defined by its CDR3 amino acid sequence together with its V-gene family, and reads lacking a unique V-gene family were excluded. In a later analysis, fewer than 650 highly shared, low-generation-probability nucleotide sequences were removed to address suspected cross-contamination and a sequencing artifact. In a later analysis, a clonal expansion index for each public chain was calculated from normalized within-repertoire ranks of inferred template counts. In a later analysis, generation probabilities were computed using a VDJ recombination model fitted to out-of-frame rearrangements, and the results were checked against IGoR. In a later analysis, TCR-TCR, TCR-HLA and TCR-CMV co-occurrence was scored with hypergeometric tests, and a repertoire-size bias correction was applied to TCR pairs. A later analysis estimated false discovery rates by permuting HLA or CMV assignments 20 times. In a later analysis, co-occurring TCRs were grouped using DBSCAN, with TCRdist sequence similarity added in when clustering inside HLA-allele-positive subsets. Repertoires with fewer than 30,000 or more than 120,000 public chains, plus five repertoires with anomalous nucleotide sharing, were excluded from co-occurrence clustering. Entries here come from immuneACCESS through TCRdb and include only in-frame sequences with V and J called. Some clones fail to appear in such tables; in the studies checked, an unresolved V gene covers under half of the shortfall, and the cause of the remainder is unknown. Clone size and the V and J calls come from that table; the DNA yielded D and trimming. The sample profile shows under 200,000 clones; about three quarters of them were found once. The top ten clonotypes cover more than 5% of the sample.

The chain is encoded by TRBV7-2 joined to TRBJ2-1; the best D guess is TRBD2, with 5 bases matching. Specimen: PBMCs. The receptor's source is a man aged 35-49 years in good health and CMV-seronegative. The sequenced DNA is TGTGCCAGCAGCTTAGTGGGAGAGCGTAATGAGCAGTTCTTC. Its product reads: CASSLVGERNEQFF.